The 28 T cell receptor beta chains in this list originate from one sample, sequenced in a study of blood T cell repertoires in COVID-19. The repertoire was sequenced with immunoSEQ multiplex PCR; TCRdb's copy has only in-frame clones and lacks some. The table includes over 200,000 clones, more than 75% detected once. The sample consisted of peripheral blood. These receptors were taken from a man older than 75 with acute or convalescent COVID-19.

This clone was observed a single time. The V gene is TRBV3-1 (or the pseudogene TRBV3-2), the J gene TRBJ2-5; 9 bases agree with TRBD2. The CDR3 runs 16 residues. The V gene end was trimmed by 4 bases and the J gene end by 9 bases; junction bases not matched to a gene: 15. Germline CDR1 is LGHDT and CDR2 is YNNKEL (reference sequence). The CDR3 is CASSPRVASGTGAQYF. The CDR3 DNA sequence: TGTGCCAGCAGCCCGAGGGTGGCTAGCGGGACCGGGGCCCAGTACTTC.

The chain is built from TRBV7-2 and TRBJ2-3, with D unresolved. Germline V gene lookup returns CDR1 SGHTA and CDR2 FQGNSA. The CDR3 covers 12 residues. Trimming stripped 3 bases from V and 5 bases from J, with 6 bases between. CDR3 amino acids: CASSFFGDTQYF. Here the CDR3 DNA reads TGTGCCAGCAGCTTTTTCGGAGATACGCAGTATTTT. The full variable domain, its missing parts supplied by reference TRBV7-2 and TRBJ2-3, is GAGVSQSPSNKVTEKGKDVELRCDPISGHTALYWYRQSLGQGLEFLIYFQGNSAPDKSGLPSDRFSAERTGGSVSTLTIQRTQQEDSAVYLCASSFFGDTQYFGPGTRLTVL.

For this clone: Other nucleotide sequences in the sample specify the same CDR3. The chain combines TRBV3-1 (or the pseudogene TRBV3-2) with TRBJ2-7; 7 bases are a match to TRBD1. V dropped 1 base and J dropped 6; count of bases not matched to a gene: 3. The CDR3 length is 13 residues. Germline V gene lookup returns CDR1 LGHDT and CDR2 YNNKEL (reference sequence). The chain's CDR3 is CASSQGQGGEQYF. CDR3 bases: TGTGCCAGCAGCCAAGGACAGGGTGGCGAGCAGTACTTC.

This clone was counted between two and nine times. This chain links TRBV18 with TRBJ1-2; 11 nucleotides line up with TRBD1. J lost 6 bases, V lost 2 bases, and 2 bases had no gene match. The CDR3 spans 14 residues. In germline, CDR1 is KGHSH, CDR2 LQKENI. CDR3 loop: CASSPRTGGNGYTF. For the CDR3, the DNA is TGTGCCAGCTCACCAAGGACAGGGGGCAATGGCTACACCTTC.

DNA of the CDR3: TGTGCCAGTAGTATAATCCCCCGGGGGGGAAATCAGCCCCAGCATTTT. As protein: CASSIIPRGGNQPQHF. The V and J genes are TRBV19 and TRBJ1-5; possible D gene TRBD1, 5 bases. The ends were cut back, 2 bases at V and 4 bases at J, with 15 bases in the middle. This CDR3 comprises 16 residues. Per the germline V gene, CDR1 is LNHDA and CDR2 is SQIVND (reference sequence).

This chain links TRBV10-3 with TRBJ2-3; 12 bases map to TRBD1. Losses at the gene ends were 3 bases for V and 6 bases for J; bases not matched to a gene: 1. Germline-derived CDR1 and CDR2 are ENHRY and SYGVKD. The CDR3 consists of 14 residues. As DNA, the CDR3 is TGTGCCATCAGTGACGGGACAGGGGGCGATACGCAGTATTTT. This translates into CAISDGTGGDTQYF.

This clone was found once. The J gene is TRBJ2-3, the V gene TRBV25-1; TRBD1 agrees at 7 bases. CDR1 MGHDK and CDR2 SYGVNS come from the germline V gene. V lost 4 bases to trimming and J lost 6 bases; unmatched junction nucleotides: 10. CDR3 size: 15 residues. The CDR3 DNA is TGTGCCAGCAGTGCGGACTGGACAGGCAGGGATACGCAGTATTTT. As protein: CASSADWTGRDTQYF. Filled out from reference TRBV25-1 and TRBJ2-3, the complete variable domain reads EADIYQTPRYLVIGTGKKITLECSQTMGHDKMYWYQQDPGMELHLIHYSYGVNSTEKGDLSSESTVSRIRTEHFPLTLESARPSHTSQYLCASSADWTGRDTQYFGPGTRLTVL.

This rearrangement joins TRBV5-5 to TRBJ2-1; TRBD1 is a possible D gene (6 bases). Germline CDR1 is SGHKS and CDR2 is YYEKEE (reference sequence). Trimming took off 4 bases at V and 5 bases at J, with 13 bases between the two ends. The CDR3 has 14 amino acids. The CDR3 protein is CASSPWTVNNEQFF. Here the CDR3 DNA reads TGTGCCAGCAGCCCCTGGACAGTCAACAATGAGCAGTTCTTC.

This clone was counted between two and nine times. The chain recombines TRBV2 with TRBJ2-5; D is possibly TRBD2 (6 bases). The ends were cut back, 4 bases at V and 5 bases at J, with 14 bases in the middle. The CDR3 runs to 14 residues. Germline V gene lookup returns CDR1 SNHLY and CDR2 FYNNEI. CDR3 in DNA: TGTGCCAGCAGTGCTAGCGACGCGCGGGAGACCCAGTACTTC. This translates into CASSASDARETQYF.

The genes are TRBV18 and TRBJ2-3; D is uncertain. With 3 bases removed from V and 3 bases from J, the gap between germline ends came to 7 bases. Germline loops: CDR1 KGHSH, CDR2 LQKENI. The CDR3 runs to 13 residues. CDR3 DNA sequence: TGTGCCAGCTCACCCCGTACTACAGATACGCAGTATTTT. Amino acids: CASSPRTTDTQYF.

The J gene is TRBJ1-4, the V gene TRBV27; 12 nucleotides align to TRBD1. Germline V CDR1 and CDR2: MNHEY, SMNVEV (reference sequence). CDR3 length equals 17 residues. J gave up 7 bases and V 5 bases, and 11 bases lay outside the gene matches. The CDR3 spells CASSLAGQGAGGEKLFF. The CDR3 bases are TGTGCCAGCAGTCTTGCGGGACAGGGGGCGGGAGGTGAAAAACTGTTTTTT.

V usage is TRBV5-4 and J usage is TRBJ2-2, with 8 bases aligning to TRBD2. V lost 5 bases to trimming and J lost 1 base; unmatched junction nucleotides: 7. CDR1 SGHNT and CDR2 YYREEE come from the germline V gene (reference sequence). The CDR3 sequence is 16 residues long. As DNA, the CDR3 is TGTGCCAGCAGATCGGGGGGGTCCTTGAACACCGGGGAGCTGTTTTTT. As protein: CASRSGGSLNTGELFF.

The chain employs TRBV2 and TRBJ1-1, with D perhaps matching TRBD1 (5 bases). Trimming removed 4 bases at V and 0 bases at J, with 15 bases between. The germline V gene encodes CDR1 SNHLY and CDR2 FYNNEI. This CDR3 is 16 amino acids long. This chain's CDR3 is CASSALPGFMNTEAFF. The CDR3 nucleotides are TGTGCCAGCAGTGCCCTCCCAGGGTTTATGAACACTGAAGCTTTCTTT.

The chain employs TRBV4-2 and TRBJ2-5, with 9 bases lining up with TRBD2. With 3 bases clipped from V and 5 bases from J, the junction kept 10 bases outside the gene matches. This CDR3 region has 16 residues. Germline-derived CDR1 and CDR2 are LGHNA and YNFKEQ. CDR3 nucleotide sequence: TGTGCCAGCAGCCAGGGAGCGGGAGGCTCGGTTGAGACCCAGTACTTC. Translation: CASSQGAGGSVETQYF.

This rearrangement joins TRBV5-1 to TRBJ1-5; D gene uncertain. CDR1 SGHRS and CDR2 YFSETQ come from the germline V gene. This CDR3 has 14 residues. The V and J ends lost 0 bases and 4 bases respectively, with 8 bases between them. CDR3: CASSLAPGNQPQHF. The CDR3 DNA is TGCGCCAGCAGCTTGGCCCCGGGGAATCAGCCCCAGCATTTT.

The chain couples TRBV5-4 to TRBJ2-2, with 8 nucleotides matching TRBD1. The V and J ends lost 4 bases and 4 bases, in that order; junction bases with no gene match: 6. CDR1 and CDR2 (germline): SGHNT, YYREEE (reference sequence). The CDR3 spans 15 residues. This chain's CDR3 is CASSPGGSVTGELFF. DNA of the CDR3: TGTGCCAGCAGCCCAGGGGGCTCGGTCACCGGGGAGCTGTTTTTT.

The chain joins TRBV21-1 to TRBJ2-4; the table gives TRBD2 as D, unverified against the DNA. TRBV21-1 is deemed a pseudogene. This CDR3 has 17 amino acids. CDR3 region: CASSKDGGELAKNIQYF. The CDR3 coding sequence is TGTGCCAGCAGCAAAGATGGGGGGGAGCTGGCCAAAAACATTCAGTACTTC.

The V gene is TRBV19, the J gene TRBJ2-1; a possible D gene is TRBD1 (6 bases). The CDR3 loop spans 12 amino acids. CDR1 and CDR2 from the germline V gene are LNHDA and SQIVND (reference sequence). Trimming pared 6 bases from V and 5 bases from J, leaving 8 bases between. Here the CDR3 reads CASRQGHNEQFF. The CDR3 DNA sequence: TGTGCCAGTAGACAGGGCCACAATGAGCAGTTCTTC.

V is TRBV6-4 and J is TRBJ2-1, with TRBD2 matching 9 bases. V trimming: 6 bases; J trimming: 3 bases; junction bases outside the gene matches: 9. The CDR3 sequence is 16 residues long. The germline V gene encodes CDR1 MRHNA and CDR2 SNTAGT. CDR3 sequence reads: CASSQLAGVSYNEQFF. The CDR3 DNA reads TGTGCCAGCAGCCAATTAGCGGGAGTGAGCTACAATGAGCAGTTCTTC.

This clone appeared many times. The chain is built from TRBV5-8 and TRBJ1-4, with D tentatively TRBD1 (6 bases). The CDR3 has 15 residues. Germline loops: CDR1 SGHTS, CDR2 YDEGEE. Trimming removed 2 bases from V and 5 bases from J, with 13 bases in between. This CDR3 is CASSLRAGVNEKLFF. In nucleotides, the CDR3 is TGTGCCAGCAGCTTAAGGGCAGGGGTGAATGAAAAACTGTTTTTT.

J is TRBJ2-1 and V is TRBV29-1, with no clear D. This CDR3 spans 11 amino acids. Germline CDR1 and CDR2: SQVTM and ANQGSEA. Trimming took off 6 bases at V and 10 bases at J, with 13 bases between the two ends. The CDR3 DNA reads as TGCAGCGTCACCTCTATACCCGAGCAGTTCTTC. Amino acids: CSVTSIPEQFF.

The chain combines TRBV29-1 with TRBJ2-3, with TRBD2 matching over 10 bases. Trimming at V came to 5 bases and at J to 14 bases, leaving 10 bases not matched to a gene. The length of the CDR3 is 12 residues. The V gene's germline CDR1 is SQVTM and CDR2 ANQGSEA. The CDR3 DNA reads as TGCAGCGTTCACAGCGGGAGGGATCCGTGGTATTTT. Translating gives CSVHSGRDPWYF.

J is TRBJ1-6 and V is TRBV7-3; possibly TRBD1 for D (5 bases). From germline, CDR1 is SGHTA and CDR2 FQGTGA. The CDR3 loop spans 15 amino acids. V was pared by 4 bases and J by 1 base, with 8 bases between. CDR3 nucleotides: TGTGCCAGCAGCTCCTCAGGGTCCTATAATTCACCCCTCCACTTT. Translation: CASSSSGSYNSPLHF. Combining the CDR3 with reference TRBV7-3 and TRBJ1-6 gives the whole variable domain GAGVSQTPSNKVTEKGKYVELRCDPISGHTALYWYRQSLGQGPEFLIYFQGTGAADDSGLPNDRFFAVRPEGSVSTLKIQRTERGDSAVYLCASSSSGSYNSPLHFGNGTRLTVT.

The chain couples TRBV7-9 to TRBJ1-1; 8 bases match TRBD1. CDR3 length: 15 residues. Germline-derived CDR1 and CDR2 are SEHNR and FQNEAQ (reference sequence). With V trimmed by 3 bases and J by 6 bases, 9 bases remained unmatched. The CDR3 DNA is TGTGCCAGCAGCTTGACGGACAGGGAAGGCGCTGAAGCTTTCTTT. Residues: CASSLTDREGAEAFF.

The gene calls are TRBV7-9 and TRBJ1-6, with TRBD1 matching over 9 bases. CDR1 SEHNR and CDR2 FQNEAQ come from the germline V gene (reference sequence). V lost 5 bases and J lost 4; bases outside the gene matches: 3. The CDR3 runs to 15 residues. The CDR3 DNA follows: TGTGCCAGCAGCCCAGGACAGGGGTATAATTCACCCCTCCACTTT. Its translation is CASSPGQGYNSPLHF. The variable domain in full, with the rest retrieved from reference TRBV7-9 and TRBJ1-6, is DTGVSQNPRHKITKRGQNVTFRCDPISEHNRLYWYRQTLGQGPEFLTYFQNEAQLEKSRLLSDRFSAERPKGSFSTLEIQRTEQGDSAMYLCASSPGQGYNSPLHFGNGTRLTVT.

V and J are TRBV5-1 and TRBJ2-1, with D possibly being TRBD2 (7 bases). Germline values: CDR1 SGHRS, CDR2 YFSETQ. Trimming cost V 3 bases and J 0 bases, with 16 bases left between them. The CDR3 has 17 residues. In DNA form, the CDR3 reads TGCGCCAGCAGCTCGGGGGGTGGACAGAGCTCCTACAATGAGCAGTTCTTC. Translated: CASSSGGGQSSYNEQFF.

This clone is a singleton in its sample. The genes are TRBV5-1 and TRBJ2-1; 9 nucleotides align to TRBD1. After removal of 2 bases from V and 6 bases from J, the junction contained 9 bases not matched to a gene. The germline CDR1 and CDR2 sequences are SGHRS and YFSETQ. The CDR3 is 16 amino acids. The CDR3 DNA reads TGCGCCAGCAGCTTACAAGCCGGGACAGGGTTCAATGAGCAGTTCTTC. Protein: CASSLQAGTGFNEQFF.

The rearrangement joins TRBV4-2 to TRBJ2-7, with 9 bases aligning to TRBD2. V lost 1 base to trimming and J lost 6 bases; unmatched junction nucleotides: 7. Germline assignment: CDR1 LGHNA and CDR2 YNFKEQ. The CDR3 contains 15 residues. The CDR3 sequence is CASSQVIAGAAEQYF. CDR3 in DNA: TGTGCCAGCAGCCAAGTCATAGCGGGAGCCGCCGAGCAGTACTTC.